This T cell receptor beta chain is drawn from a study of technical replicates of blood from several donors. The J segment lost 6 bases and the V segment lost 3 bases, leaving 6 bases of the junction unmatched. CDR3 length equals 14 residues. In germline, CDR1 is MGHDK, CDR2 SYGVNS. The method was immunoSEQ multiplex PCR; TCRdb's version includes in-frame clones alone and lacks a portion of them. This sample has about 73,000 clones, with approximately 91% found just once. The TCR originated in a human donor in good health. Some clones in this sample may be carry-over from other donors' samples. Sequencing was carried out using PBMCs. The genes are TRBV25-1 and TRBJ2-3, with 7 bases fitting TRBD2. The CDR3 region is CASSDVGGKDTQYF. For the CDR3, the DNA is TGTGCCAGCAGTGACGTGGGGGGGAAGGATACGCAGTATTTT. Together with reference TRBV25-1 and TRBJ2-3, the CDR3 gives the full variable domain: EADIYQTPRYLVIGTGKKITLECSQTMGHDKMYWYQQDPGMELHLIHYSYGVNSTEKGDLSSESTVSRIRTEHFPLTLESARPSHTSQYLCASSDVGGKDTQYFGPGTRLTVL.